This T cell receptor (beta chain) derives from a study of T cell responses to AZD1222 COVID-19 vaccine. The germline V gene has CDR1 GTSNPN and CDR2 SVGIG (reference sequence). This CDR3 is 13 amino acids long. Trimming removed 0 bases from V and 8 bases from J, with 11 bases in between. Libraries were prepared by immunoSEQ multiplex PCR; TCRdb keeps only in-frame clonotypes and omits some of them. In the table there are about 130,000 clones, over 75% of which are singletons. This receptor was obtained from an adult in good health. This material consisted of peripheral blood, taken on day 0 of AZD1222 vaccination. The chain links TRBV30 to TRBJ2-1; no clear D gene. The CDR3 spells CAWSVSLWDEQFF. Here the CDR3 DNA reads TGTGCCTGGAGTGTAAGTCTATGGGATGAGCAGTTCTTC.